This T cell receptor (beta chain) came from a study of blood T cell repertoires in COVID-19. Turning to the study itself: Italy, Spain and the United States were the sources of the convalescent and acute COVID-19 samples.

Participant age was roughly 18 to 89 years, and participants resided in approximately 25 US areas. Participants were placed into cohorts based on the clinical history they reported. The CDR3 consists of 15 residues. Trimming removed 3 bases from V and 3 bases from J, with 16 bases in between. Germline V gene data show CDR1 as DFQATT and CDR2 as SNEGSKA (reference sequence). Authors' methods: Amplifying reference gene primers gave estimates of nucleated cell counts. The assay was immunoSEQ multiplex PCR, and TCRdb's table has in-frame clones only and misses some. The V and J calls and the clone size are those of that table, but D and trimming were determined from the DNA. The sample lists some 190,000 clones; roughly 88% were seen once.

The source material was PBMCs or T cells enriched from blood (not recorded which). This sequence originates from a man between 35 and 55 years old with acute COVID-19. This chain links TRBV20-1 with TRBJ2-3; maybe TRBD1 (6 bases). The CDR3 bases are TGCAGTGCTAGTGGGGGTCAGGGGAAAACAGATACGCAGTATTTT. This sequence encodes CSASGGQGKTDTQYF.